The 20 T cell receptor beta chains listed next were all sequenced from one sample in a study of beta chain features in type 1 diabetes. The study's findings and limits: Researchers report that Type 1 diabetes patients had moderately but significantly shorter TCRB CDR3s across all four CD4+ subsets.

Their specific antigens are unknown. The authors reverse transcribed all of the isolated RNA, so sequencing captured expressed TCRB transcripts. Only in-frame clones appear in the TCRdb table, and some are missing; sequencing was by immunoSEQ multiplex PCR. The table lists 52,000 or so clones, around 50% of them singletons. The sequencing sample was made of Tregs from blood. The source of these receptors is a woman between 35 and 50 years old with type 1 diabetes.

CDR3 sequence (DNA): TGTGCCAGCAGTGGAGGGAGGGCGCTACTTACCTACGAGCAGTACTTC. Its translation is CASSGGRALLTYEQYF. The chain employs TRBV2 and TRBJ2-7, with 7 bases lining up with TRBD2. V trimming: 4 bases; J trimming: 2 bases; junction bases outside the gene matches: 11. CDR1 SNHLY and CDR2 FYNNEI come from the germline V gene. This CDR3 comprises 16 residues.

The CDR3 DNA sequence: TGCGCCAGCAGCCAAGGTCTTCGAGAGGGAGGCTCACCCCTCCACTTT. Protein sequence: CASSQGLREGGSPLHF. The chain recombines TRBV4-3 with TRBJ1-6; D not certain. Germline values: CDR1 LGHNA, CDR2 YSLEER. V lost 1 base and J 10 bases, leaving 17 bases between the germline ends. This CDR3 spans 16 amino acids.

V is TRBV5-1 and J is TRBJ2-5; the D gene is possibly TRBD2 (6 bases). CDR3 size: 13 residues. Between the trimmed V and J ends, which lost 0 bases and 7 bases, there was a span of 10 bases. CDR1 SGHRS and CDR2 YFSETQ come from the germline V gene. CDR3 residues: CASSLAGERTQYF. The CDR3 nucleotides are TGCGCCAGCAGCTTGGCGGGGGAGAGGACCCAGTACTTC.

The rearrangement links TRBV29-1 to TRBJ1-1; TRBD1 agrees at 8 bases. J lost 1 base, V lost 7 bases, and 5 bases had no gene match. The CDR3 has 13 residues. CDR1 and CDR2 from the germline V gene are SQVTM and ANQGSEA. CDR3 bases: TGCAGCGGGCAGGGGGCCTGGAACACTGAAGCTTTCTTT. Protein sequence: CSGQGAWNTEAFF.

V usage is TRBV7-2 and J usage is TRBJ2-3; D is uncertain. The germline gives CDR1 SGHTA, CDR2 FQGNSA. The CDR3 length is 14 residues. V lost 6 bases and J 3 bases, leaving 13 bases between the germline ends. Here the CDR3 reads CASSSRPGTDTQYF. CDR3 in DNA: TGTGCCAGCAGTTCTCGGCCAGGTACAGATACGCAGTATTTT.

This clone was recorded only once. CDR3 protein: CASSRGGSLDYGYTF. In DNA form, the CDR3 reads TGTGCCAGCAGCCGAGGAGGTAGTTTGGACTATGGCTACACCTTC. The rearrangement links TRBV7-9 to TRBJ1-2; D is unresolved. The CDR3 spans 15 residues. The V end was cut by 5 bases, the J end by 3 bases, with 16 bases between. Looked up from germline, CDR1 is SEHNR and CDR2 is FQNEAQ (reference sequence).

The chain employs TRBV7-9 and TRBJ1-2; D remains ambiguous. The V gene's germline CDR1 is SEHNR and CDR2 FQNEAQ (reference sequence). V lost 1 base and J 4 bases, leaving 16 bases between the germline ends. The CDR3 runs to 16 residues. The DNA for the CDR3 is TGTGCCAGCAGCTTAGGGGCGGGGTACCTCGCCTATGGCTACACCTTC. It yields the protein CASSLGAGYLAYGYTF.

V usage is TRBV19 and J usage is TRBJ2-7, with 7 bases that match TRBD1. The CDR3 contains 14 residues. The germline CDR1 and CDR2 sequences are LNHDA and SQIVND (reference sequence). The J segment lost 3 bases and the V segment lost 5 bases, leaving 7 bases of the junction unmatched. This chain's CDR3 is CASSAGTVLYEQYF. DNA of the CDR3: TGTGCCAGTAGTGCCGGGACAGTACTCTACGAGCAGTACTTC.

Concerning this clone itself: A junction end diverges from the germline sequence, so it may reflect a read error. The chain employs TRBV6-5 and TRBJ1-2, with D hard to call. CDR3 length: 14 residues. In germline, CDR1 is MNHEY, CDR2 SVGAGI. This CDR3 is CACSYSSGDYGYTF. The CDR3 nucleotides read TGTGCCTGCAGTTACTCGTCAGGAGACTATGGTTACACCTTC.

The chain uses TRBV5-4 and TRBJ1-2; the match to TRBD1 covers 7 bases. V lost 1 base, J lost 5 bases, and 14 bases stayed unmatched. This CDR3 has 17 residues. Germline V CDR1 and CDR2: SGHNT, YYREEE (reference sequence). The CDR3 reads CASSLTPSRGTEYGYTF. In nucleotides, the CDR3 is TGTGCCAGCAGCTTGACCCCGTCCCGGGGGACAGAGTATGGCTACACCTTC.

This chain uses TRBV2 with TRBJ1-1, with TRBD1 matching 11 bases. V lost 6 bases to trimming and J lost 4 bases; unmatched junction nucleotides: 1. Germline CDR1 is SNHLY and CDR2 is FYNNEI. The CDR3 consists of 13 residues. The CDR3 loop is CASRGQGVTEAFF. Written as DNA, the CDR3 is TGTGCCAGCAGGGGACAGGGGGTCACTGAAGCTTTCTTT.

This chain joins TRBV6-6 and TRBJ1-1; TRBD1 matches at 9 bases. The germline CDR1 and CDR2 sequences are MNHNY and SVGAGI (reference sequence). V was pared by 5 bases and J by 0 bases, with 4 bases of the junction left unmatched. The length of the CDR3 is 15 residues. The CDR3 sequence: CASSGTGTMNTEAFF. In DNA, the CDR3 is TGTGCCAGCAGTGGGACAGGGACCATGAACACTGAAGCTTTCTTT.

This sequence joins TRBV7-9 and TRBJ1-5; 7 bases are shared with TRBD1. The germline CDR1 and CDR2 sequences are SEHNR and FQNEAQ (reference sequence). The trim removed 2 bases at V and 6 bases at J, leaving 1 base unmatched. This CDR3 comprises 13 residues. This chain's CDR3 is CASSLQGGQPQHF. For the CDR3, the DNA is TGTGCCAGCAGCTTACAGGGGGGTCAGCCCCAGCATTTT.

J is TRBJ2-1 and V is TRBV12-5; 9 positions match TRBD1. Germline loops: CDR1 LGHNT, CDR2 FRNRAP. With V trimmed by 5 bases and J by 4 bases, 15 bases remained unmatched. CDR3 length: 18 amino acids. CDR3 amino acids: CASGLDLLPDRGYNEQFF. DNA of the CDR3: TGTGCTAGTGGTCTCGACCTTCTTCCGGACAGGGGTTACAATGAGCAGTTCTTC.

The genes are TRBV6-6 and TRBJ1-2, with TRBD1 matching 7 bases. The CDR3 contains 15 residues. CDR1 is MNHNY and CDR2 is SVGAGI in the germline V gene (reference sequence). The junction had 11 bases not matched to a gene; V was cut back by 6 bases and J by 4 bases. The DNA for the CDR3 is TGTGCCAGCAGACTCTCCGGGACAGAGACCTATGGCTACACCTTC. Amino acid sequence: CASRLSGTETYGYTF.

V usage is TRBV9 and J usage is TRBJ1-1; 9 bases align to TRBD1. This CDR3 has 12 residues. Looked up from germline, CDR1 is SGDLS and CDR2 is YYNGEE. With V trimmed by 3 bases and J by 8 bases, 2 bases remained unmatched. The CDR3 loop is CASSADRGEAFF. The CDR3 nucleotides read TGTGCCAGCAGCGCGGACAGGGGAGAAGCTTTCTTT.

The chain uses TRBV5-1 and TRBJ1-1; 8 bases align to TRBD1. The CDR3 has 14 amino acids. CDR1 is SGHRS and CDR2 is YFSETQ in the germline V gene. V shed 3 bases and J 4 bases; nucleotides not matched to a gene: 5. The DNA for the CDR3 is TGCGCCAGCAGCTCAGTCGACAGGGGCACTGAAGCTTTCTTT. Translation gives CASSSVDRGTEAFF.

This rearrangement joins TRBV29-1 to TRBJ1-1; 8 nucleotides align to TRBD1. The trim removed 8 bases at V and 6 bases at J, leaving 8 bases unmatched. The CDR3 loop spans 12 amino acids. From germline, CDR1 is SQVTM and CDR2 ANQGSEA. CDR3 region: CSIGQGGAEAFF. DNA of the CDR3: TGCAGCATAGGACAGGGCGGGGCTGAAGCTTTCTTT.

The chain joins TRBV18 to TRBJ2-1; D is possibly TRBD1 (5 bases). With 6 bases removed from V and 7 bases from J, the gap between germline ends came to 13 bases. The CDR3 runs 13 residues. CDR1 is KGHSH, CDR2 LQKENI, per germline. The CDR3 DNA reads TGTGCCAGCTCTCCGAGGTCAGGGAATGAGCAGTTCTTC. Residues: CASSPRSGNEQFF.

This clone was counted a few times. The rearrangement uses TRBV29-1 and TRBJ2-1; 12 bases line up with TRBD2. The germline CDR1 and CDR2 sequences are SQVTM and ANQGSEA. This CDR3 region has 15 residues. V lost 5 bases, J lost 2 bases, and 4 bases stayed unmatched. The CDR3: CSVRTSGDPYNEQFF. CDR3 coding DNA: TGCAGCGTTAGGACTAGCGGGGACCCCTACAATGAGCAGTTCTTC.